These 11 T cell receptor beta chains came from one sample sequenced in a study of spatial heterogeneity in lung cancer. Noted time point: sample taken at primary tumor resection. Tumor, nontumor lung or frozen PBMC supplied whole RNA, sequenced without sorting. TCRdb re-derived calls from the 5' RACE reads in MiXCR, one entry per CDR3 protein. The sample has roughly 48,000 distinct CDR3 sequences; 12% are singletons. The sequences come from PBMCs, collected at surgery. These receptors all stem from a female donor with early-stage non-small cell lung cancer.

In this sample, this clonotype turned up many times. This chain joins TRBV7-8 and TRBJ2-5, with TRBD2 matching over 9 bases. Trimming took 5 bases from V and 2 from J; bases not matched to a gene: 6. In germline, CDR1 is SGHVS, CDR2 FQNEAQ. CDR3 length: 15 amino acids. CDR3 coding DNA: TGTGCCAGCAGCAACAGACTAGCGGTGCAAGAGACCCAGTACTTC. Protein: CASSNRLAVQETQYF.

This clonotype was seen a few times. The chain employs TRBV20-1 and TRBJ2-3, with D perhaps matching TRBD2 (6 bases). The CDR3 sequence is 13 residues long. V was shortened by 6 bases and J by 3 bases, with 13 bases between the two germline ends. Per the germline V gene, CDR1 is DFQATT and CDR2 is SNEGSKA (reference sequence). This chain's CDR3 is CSAGGEGTDTQYF. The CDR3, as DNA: TGCAGTGCGGGGGGAGAGGGGACAGATACGCAGTATTTT.

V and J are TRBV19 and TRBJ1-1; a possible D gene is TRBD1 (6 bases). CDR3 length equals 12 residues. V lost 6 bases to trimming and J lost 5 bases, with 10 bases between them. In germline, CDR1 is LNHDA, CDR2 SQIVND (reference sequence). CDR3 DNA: TGTGCCAGTAGGGATCAGGGGACTGAAGCTTTCTTT. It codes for CASRDQGTEAFF.

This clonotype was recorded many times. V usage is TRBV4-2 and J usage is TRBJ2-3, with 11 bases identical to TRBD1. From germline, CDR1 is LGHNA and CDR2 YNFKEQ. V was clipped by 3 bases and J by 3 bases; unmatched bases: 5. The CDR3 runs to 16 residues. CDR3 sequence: CASSQRTGGATDTQYF. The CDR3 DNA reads TGTGCCAGCAGCCAGAGGACAGGGGGCGCGACAGATACGCAGTATTTT.

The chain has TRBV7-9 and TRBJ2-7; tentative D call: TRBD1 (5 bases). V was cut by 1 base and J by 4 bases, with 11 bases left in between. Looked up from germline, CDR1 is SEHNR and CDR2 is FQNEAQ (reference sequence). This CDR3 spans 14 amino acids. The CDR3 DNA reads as TGTGCCAGCAGCTTAGGGGGCGCTGGGTACGAGCAGTACTTC. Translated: CASSLGGAGYEQYF.

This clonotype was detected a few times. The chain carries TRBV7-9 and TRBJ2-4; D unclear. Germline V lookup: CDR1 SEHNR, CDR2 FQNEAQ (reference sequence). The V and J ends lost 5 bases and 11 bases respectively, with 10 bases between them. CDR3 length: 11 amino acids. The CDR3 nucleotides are TGTGCCAGCAGCCCCCAGCTGGTTCAGTACTTC. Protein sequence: CASSPQLVQYF.

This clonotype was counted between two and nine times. The CDR3 here is CATSSNNQPQHF. CDR3 sequence (DNA): TGTGCCACCAGCAGCAACAATCAGCCCCAGCATTTT. The rearrangement joins TRBV15 to TRBJ1-5; no clear D. Germline CDR1 and CDR2: LNHNV and YYDKDF (reference sequence). CDR3 size: 12 residues. V was pared by 3 bases and J by 3 bases, with 3 bases between.

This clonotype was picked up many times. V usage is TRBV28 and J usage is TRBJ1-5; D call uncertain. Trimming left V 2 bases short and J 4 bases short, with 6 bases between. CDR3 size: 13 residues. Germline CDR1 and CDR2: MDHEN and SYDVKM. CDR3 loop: CASSLLGNQPQHF. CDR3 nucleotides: TGTGCCAGCAGTTTACTGGGAAATCAGCCCCAGCATTTT.

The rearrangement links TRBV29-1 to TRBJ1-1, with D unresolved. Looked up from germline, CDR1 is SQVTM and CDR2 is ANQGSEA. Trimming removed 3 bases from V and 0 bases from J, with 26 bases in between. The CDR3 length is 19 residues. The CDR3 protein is CSVDPPYPTGVHMNTEAFF. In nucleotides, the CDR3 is TGCAGCGTTGATCCCCCCTATCCCACGGGCGTGCACATGAACACTGAAGCTTTCTTT.

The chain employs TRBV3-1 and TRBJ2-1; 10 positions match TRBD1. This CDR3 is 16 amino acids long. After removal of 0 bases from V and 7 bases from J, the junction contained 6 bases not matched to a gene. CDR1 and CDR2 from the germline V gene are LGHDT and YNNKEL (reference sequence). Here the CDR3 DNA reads TGTGCCAGCAGCCAAGACTCAACGGACAGGGGGAATGAGCAGTTCTTC. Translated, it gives CASSQDSTDRGNEQFF.

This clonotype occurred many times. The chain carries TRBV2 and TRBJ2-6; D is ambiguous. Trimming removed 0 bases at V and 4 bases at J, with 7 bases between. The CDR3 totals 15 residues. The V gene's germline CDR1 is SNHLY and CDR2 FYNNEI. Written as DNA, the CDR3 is TGTGCCAGCAGTGAAGCTGGTTCCGGGGCCAACGTCCTGACTTTC. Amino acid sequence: CASSEAGSGANVLTF.